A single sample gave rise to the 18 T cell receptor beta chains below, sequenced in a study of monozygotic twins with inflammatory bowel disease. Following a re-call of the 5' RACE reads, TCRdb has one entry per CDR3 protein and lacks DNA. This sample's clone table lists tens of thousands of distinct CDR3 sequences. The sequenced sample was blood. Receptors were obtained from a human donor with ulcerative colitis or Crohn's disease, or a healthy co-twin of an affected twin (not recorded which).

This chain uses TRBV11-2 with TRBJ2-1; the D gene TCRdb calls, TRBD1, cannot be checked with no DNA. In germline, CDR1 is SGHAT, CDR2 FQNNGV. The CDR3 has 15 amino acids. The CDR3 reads CASTPLGGPYNEQFF.

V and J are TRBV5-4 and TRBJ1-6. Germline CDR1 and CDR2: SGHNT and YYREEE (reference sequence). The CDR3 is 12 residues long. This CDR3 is CASTSGNSPLHF.

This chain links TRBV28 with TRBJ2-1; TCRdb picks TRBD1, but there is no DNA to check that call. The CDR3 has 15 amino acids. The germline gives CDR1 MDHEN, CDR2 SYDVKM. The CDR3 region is CASSSRTGGYNEQFF.

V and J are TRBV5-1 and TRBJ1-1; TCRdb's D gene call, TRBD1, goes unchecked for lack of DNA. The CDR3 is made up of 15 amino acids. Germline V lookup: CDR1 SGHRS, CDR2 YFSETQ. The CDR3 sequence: CASSSLQGSNTEAFF. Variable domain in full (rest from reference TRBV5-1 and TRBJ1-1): KAGVTQTPRYLIKTRGQQVTLSCSPISGHRSVSWYQQTPGQGLQFLFEYFSETQRNKGNFPGRFSGRQFSNSRSEMNVSTLELGDSALYLCASSSLQGSNTEAFFGQGTRLTVV.

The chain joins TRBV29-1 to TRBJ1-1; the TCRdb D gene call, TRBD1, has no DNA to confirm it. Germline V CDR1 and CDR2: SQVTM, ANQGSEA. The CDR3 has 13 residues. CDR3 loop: CSVVNRGNTEAFF.

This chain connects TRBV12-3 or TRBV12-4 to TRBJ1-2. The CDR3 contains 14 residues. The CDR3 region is CASRHTEVDYGYTF.

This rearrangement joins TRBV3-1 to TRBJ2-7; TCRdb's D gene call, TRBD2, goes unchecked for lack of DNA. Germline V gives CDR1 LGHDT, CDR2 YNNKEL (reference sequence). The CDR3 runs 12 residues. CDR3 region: CASSLTIYEQYF.

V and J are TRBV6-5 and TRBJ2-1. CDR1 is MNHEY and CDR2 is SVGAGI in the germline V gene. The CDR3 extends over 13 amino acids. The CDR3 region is CASSYSGWDEQFF.

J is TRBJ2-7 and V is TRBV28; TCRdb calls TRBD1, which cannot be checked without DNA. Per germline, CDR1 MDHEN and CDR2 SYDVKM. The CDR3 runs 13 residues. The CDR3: CASSPGGVYEQYF. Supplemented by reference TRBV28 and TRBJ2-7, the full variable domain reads DVKVTQSSRYLVKRTGEKVFLECVQDMDHENMFWYRQDPGLGLRLIYFSYDVKMKEKGDIPEGYSVSREKKERFSLILESASTNQTSMYLCASSPGGVYEQYFGPGTRLTVT.

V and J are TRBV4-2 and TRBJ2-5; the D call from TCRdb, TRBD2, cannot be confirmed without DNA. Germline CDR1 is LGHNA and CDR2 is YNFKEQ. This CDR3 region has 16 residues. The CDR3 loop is CASSQEAGVKWETQYF.

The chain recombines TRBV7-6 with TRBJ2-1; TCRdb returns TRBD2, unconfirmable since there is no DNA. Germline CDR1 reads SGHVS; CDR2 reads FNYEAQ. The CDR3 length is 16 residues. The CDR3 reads CASSLIEGGPYNEQFF.

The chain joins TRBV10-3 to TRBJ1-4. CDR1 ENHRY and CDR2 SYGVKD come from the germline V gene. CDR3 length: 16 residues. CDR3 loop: CAISDRTVRGNEKLFF.

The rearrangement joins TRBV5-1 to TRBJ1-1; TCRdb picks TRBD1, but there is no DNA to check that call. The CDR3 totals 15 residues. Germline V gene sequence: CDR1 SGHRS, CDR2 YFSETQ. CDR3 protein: CASSDRQGLNTEAFF.

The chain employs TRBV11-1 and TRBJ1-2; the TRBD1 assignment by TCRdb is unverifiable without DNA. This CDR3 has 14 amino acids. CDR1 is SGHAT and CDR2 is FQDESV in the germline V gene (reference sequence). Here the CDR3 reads CASSSDRTNYGYTF.

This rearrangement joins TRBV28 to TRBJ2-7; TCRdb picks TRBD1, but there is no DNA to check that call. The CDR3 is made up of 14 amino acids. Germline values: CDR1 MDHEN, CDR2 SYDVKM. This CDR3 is CASSSPAPGYEQYF.

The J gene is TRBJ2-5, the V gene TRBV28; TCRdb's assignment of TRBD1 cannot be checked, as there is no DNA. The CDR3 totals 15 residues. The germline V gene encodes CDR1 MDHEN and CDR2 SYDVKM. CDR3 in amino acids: CASSFGGPKFETQYF.

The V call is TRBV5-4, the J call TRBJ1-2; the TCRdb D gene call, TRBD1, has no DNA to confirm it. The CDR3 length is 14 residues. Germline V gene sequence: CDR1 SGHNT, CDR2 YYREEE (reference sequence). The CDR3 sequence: CASSLDQGAYGYTF.

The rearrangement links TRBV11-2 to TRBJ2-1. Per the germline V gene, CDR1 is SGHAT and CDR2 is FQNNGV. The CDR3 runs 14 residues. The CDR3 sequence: CASSLEGVGNEQFF.